The entry that follows covers one TCR beta chain sequence. As yet, its antigen is unknown. The germline V gene has CDR1 SGHRS and CDR2 YFSETQ. CDR3 length: 15 amino acids. Trimming removed 7 bases from V and 0 bases from J, with 14 bases in between. This sample was included in a study of radiotherapy plus CTLA-4 blockade in lung cancer. Study-level points and caveats: In blood, TCR clones derived from the tumor expanded after radiotherapy plus ipilimumab.

Repertoires were generated with immunoSEQ multiplex PCR, while TCRdb's copy carries only in-frame clones and drops some. Counted here are about 98,000 clones, 80% to 85% occurring once; the ten biggest clones make up 3% to 3.5%. Specimen: peripheral blood, collected from a patient treated with radiotherapy plus ipilimumab. This TCR was recovered from a human donor with non-small cell lung cancer who had a partial response to radiotherapy plus ipilimumab. The chain has TRBV5-1 and TRBJ1-3; D uncertain. In DNA form, the CDR3 reads TGCGCCAGCTCCGCTGAGGCTAGCTCTGGAAACACCATATATTTT. It encodes CASSAEASSGNTIYF. The variable domain in full, completed from reference TRBV5-1 and TRBJ1-3, reads KAGVTQTPRYLIKTRGQQVTLSCSPISGHRSVSWYQQTPGQGLQFLFEYFSETQRNKGNFPGRFSGRQFSNSRSEMNVSTLELGDSALYLCASSAEASSGNTIYFGEGSWLTVV.